This T cell receptor beta chain appears in the sequencing data of a study of blood T cell repertoires in COVID-19. Whole-study context: Spain, Italy and the United States supplied samples that represented acute and convalescent COVID-19.

This clone was found once. Germline V gives CDR1 MNHEY, CDR2 SVGAGI. V lost 6 bases and J lost 3; bases outside the gene matches: 4. CDR3 length equals 14 residues. Methods used by the authors: By means of reference gene primer amplification, nucleated cell counts were estimated. Clones were read by immunoSEQ multiplex PCR, and TCRdb kept only the in-frame ones, dropping some. V and J calls and clone size are copied from that table; D and trimming were computed from the DNA. The table includes about 160,000 clones, more than 75% detected once. This sequence originates from a woman aged 45-65 years with COVID-19, enrolled during active disease. Sequencing input: peripheral blood. The chain carries TRBV6-5 and TRBJ1-4, with TRBD1 identical over 7 bases. The CDR3 DNA reads as TGTGCCAGCAGCCACAGGGGTTCTAATGAAAAACTGTTTTTT. Translation: CASSHRGSNEKLFF.